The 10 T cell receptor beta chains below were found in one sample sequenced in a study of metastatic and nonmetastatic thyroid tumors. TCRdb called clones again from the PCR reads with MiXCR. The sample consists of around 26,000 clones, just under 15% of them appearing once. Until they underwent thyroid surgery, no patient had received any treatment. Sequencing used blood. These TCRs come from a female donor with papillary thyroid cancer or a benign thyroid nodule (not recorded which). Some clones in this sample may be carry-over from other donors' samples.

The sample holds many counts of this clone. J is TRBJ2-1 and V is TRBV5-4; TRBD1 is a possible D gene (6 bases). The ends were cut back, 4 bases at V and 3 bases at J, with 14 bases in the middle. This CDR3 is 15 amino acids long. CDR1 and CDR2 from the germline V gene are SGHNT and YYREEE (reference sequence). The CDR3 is CASSPRDKFYNEQFF. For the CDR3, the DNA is TGTGCCAGCAGCCCCCGGGACAAATTCTACAATGAGCAGTTCTTC.

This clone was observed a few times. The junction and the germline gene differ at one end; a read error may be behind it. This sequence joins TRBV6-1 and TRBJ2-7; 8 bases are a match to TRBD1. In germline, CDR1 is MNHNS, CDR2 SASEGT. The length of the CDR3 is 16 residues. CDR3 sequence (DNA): TGTGCCAGCAGTGATCTACCGGACAGGGCCTCCTACAAGCAGTACTTC. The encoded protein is CASSDLPDRASYKQYF.

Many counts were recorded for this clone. The CDR3 region is CASSADRDFYEQYF. The CDR3 region has the DNA TGCGCCAGCAGCGCAGACAGGGACTTCTACGAGCAGTACTTC. The chain carries TRBV5-1 and TRBJ2-7; tentatively, D is TRBD1 (7 bases). The CDR3 is 14 residues long. Germline CDR1 is SGHRS and CDR2 is YFSETQ. Deletions cut 4 bases from V and 3 bases from J, with 14 bases between.

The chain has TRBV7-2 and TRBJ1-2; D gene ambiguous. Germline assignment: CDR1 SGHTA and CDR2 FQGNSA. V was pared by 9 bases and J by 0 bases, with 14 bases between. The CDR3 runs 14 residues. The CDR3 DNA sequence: TGTGCCAGTAGCCCGCGTGGCACTAACTATGGCTACACCTTC. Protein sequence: CASSPRGTNYGYTF.

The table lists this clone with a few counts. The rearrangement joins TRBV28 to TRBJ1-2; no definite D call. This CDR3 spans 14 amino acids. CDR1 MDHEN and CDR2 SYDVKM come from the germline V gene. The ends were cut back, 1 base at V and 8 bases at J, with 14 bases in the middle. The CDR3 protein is CASSLYTWLGGYTF. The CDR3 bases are TGTGCCAGCAGTTTATACACCTGGCTTGGAGGCTACACCTTC.

The CDR3 loop reads CASSSTATGLAGQFF. In nucleotides, the CDR3 is TGTGCCAGCAGTTCAACGGCTACGGGACTAGCGGGGCAGTTCTTC. The chain has TRBV27 and TRBJ2-1; TRBD2 aligns across 12 bases. CDR3 length equals 15 residues. CDR1 is MNHEY, CDR2 SMNVEV, per germline (reference sequence). Losses at the gene ends were 4 bases for V and 12 bases for J; bases not matched to a gene: 10.

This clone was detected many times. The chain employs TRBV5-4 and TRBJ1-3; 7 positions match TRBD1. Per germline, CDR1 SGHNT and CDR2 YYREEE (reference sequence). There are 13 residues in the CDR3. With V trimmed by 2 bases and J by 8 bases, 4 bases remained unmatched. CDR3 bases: TGTGCCAGCAGCTTCTACAGGGGATACACCATATATTTT. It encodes CASSFYRGYTIYF. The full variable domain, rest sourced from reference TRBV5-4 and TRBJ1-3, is ETGVTQSPTHLIKTRGQQVTLRCSSQSGHNTVSWYQQALGQGPQFIFQYYREEENGRGNFPPRFSGLQFPNYSSELNVNALELDDSALYLCASSFYRGYTIYFGEGSWLTVV.

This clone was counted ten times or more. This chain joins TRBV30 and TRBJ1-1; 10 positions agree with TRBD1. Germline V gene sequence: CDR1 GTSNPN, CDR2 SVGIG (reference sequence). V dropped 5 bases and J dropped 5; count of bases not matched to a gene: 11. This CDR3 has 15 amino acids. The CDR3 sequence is CAWGSGTGAGTEAFF. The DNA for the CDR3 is TGTGCCTGGGGGTCCGGGACAGGGGCAGGTACTGAAGCTTTCTTT.

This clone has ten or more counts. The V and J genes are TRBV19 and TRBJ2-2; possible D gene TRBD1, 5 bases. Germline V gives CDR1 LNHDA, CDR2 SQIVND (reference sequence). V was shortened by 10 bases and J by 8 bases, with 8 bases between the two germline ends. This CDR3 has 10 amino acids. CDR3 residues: CATSGGELFF. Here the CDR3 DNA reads TGTGCCACCTCAGGGGGGGAGCTGTTTTTT.

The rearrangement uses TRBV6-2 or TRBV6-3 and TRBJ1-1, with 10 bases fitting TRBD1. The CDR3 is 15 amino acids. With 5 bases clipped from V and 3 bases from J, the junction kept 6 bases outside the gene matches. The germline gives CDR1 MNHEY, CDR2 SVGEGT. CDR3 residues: CASSIRQGADTEAFF. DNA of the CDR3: TGTGCCAGCAGTATCCGACAGGGGGCGGACACTGAAGCTTTCTTT.